This entry is about one T cell receptor beta chain. Antigen specificity is unknown. Using immunoSEQ multiplex PCR, the repertoire was profiled, and TCRdb retains in-frame clones only, with some absent. The sample includes 110,000 to 150,000 clones, 85% to 90% of them seen just once. The V and J ends lost 4 bases and 5 bases respectively, with 12 bases between them. This CDR3 has 13 amino acids. Germline V gene data show CDR1 as LNHDA and CDR2 as SQIVND (reference sequence). This sample stems from a study of cytomegalovirus exposure and HLA in healthy donors. Across the study: The 90 to 150 validation repertoires used the same platform as the approximately 670 first-cohort repertoires, a later analysis reported. Study results and caveats: The listing of fewer than 200 TCR beta chains classed them as cytomegalovirus-associated.

The receptor was isolated from a young woman in good health and CMV-seropositive. The sequenced sample was PBMCs. This chain links TRBV19 with TRBJ2-7; D is perhaps TRBD1 (6 bases). In DNA, the CDR3 is TGTGCCAGTAGTACGGCGACAGGAGACGAGCAGTACTTC. It translates to CASSTATGDEQYF. Variable domain in full (rest from reference TRBV19 and TRBJ2-7): DGGITQSPKYLFRKEGQNVTLSCEQNLNHDAMYWYRQDPGQGLRLIYYSQIVNDFQKGDIAEGYSVSREKKESFPLTVTSAQKNPTAFYLCASSTATGDEQYFGPGTRLTVT.